Listed here are 13 T cell receptor beta chains from one sample, sequenced in a study of cytomegalovirus exposure and HLA in healthy donors. PCR was performed using 60 Vbeta and 13 Jbeta primers. Sequencing used immunoSEQ multiplex PCR; TCRdb keeps in-frame clones, though not all of them. Altogether 140,000 to 150,000 clones are present, around 65% being singletons, with the ten largest covering 6.5%. Sequences were obtained from PBMCs. Every receptor here comes from a woman aged 60 to 75 in good health and CMV-seronegative.

The genes are TRBV6-5 and TRBJ2-7; TRBD2 matches 9 bases. From germline, CDR1 is MNHEY and CDR2 SVGAGI. V shed 7 bases, J shed 2 bases, and the junction held 6 bases outside the gene matches. The CDR3 runs to 14 residues. CDR3 amino acids: CASKASGKPYEQYF. CDR3 nucleotides: TGTGCCAGCAAGGCTAGCGGGAAACCCTACGAGCAGTACTTC.

This clone was observed a few times. The chain recombines TRBV5-1 with TRBJ2-3; 7 bases map to TRBD2. V gave up 4 bases and J gave up 8 bases; unmatched junction bases: 16. The CDR3 contains 16 residues. Germline V gives CDR1 SGHRS, CDR2 YFSETQ. In DNA, the CDR3 is TGCGCCAGCAGCCGTGGCAGGCTAGCGGTCCAGGGTACGCAGTATTTT. It translates to CASSRGRLAVQGTQYF.

This clone was seen a single time. V is TRBV11-2 and J is TRBJ2-5; D might be TRBD1 (6 bases). V was shortened by 1 base and J by 1 base, with 13 bases between the two germline ends. The CDR3 has 16 amino acids. Per germline, CDR1 SGHAT and CDR2 FQNNGV. CDR3 amino acids: CASSLAQGQSQETQYF. In DNA, the CDR3 is TGTGCCAGCAGCTTAGCCCAGGGGCAAAGCCAAGAGACCCAGTACTTC.

This clone was detected once. V usage is TRBV9 and J usage is TRBJ2-1; 10 bases agree with TRBD2. The CDR3 covers 17 residues. Germline loops: CDR1 SGDLS, CDR2 YYNGEE. Germline trimming cut 0 bases from V and 10 bases from J; bases unmatched to any gene: 13. In nucleotides, the CDR3 is TGTGCCAGCAGCGTAGGGGGTAGCGGGGGGCCAATCGGCGAGCAGTTCTTC. It specifies CASSVGGSGGPIGEQFF.

This clone was found a few times. The V gene is TRBV19, the J gene TRBJ1-1, with a possible D match to TRBD1 (6 bases). Trimming stripped 4 bases from V and 4 bases from J, with 19 bases between. The germline gives CDR1 LNHDA, CDR2 SQIVND (reference sequence). This CDR3 region has 16 residues. CDR3 in DNA: TGTGCCAGTAGTACCTCGGGGCGGGGGGCTCTCACTGAAGCTTTCTTT. It is translated as CASSTSGRGALTEAFF.

The chain employs TRBV9 and TRBJ2-2; 10 bases fit TRBD2. Germline loops: CDR1 SGDLS, CDR2 YYNGEE. J gave up 6 bases and V 1 base, and 3 bases lay outside the gene matches. This CDR3 has 15 residues. CDR3 in amino acids: CASSVIAGGPGELFF. CDR3 nucleotides: TGTGCCAGCAGCGTAATAGCGGGAGGCCCCGGGGAGCTGTTTTTT.

The J gene is TRBJ2-7, the V gene TRBV28, with 9 bases lining up with TRBD2. The V gene end was trimmed by 5 bases and the J gene end by 5 bases; junction bases not matched to a gene: 13. In germline, CDR1 is MDHEN, CDR2 SYDVKM. CDR3 length: 16 residues. The CDR3 loop reads CASSPRTSAYRHEQYF. In DNA form, the CDR3 reads TGTGCCAGCAGTCCCAGGACTAGCGCGTACCGTCACGAGCAGTACTTC. Complete variable domain (other parts from reference TRBV28 and TRBJ2-7): DVKVTQSSRYLVKRTGEKVFLECVQDMDHENMFWYRQDPGLGLRLIYFSYDVKMKEKGDIPEGYSVSREKKERFSLILESASTNQTSMYLCASSPRTSAYRHEQYFGPGTRLTVT.

The V call is TRBV7-3, the J call TRBJ1-6, with D perhaps TRBD1 (6 bases). Germline-derived CDR1 and CDR2 are SGHTA and FQGTGA. This CDR3 comprises 14 residues. Deletions cut 5 bases from V and 6 bases from J, with 11 bases between. The DNA of the CDR3 is TGTGCCAGCAGCCAAACAGGGCGTAATTCACCCCTCCACTTT. Its translation is CASSQTGRNSPLHF.

The chain's CDR3 is CASSGIEGSEQYF. The DNA of the CDR3 is TGTGCCAGCAGCGGAATAGAGGGTTCGGAGCAGTACTTC. The chain is built from TRBV9 and TRBJ2-7; perhaps TRBD2 as D (5 bases). Germline V CDR1 and CDR2: SGDLS, YYNGEE. The CDR3 totals 13 residues. V gave up 3 bases and J gave up 7 bases, with 14 bases separating them.

There are a few counts of this clone. This sequence joins TRBV29-1 and TRBJ2-3, with TRBD2 matching 10 bases. From germline, CDR1 is SQVTM and CDR2 ANQGSEA. The CDR3 sequence is 16 residues long. Trimming cost V 4 bases and J 4 bases; bases outside gene matches: 11. This CDR3 is CSVVGPSGGASDTQYF. CDR3 in DNA: TGCAGCGTTGTGGGCCCCAGCGGGGGGGCGTCAGATACGCAGTATTTT.

V gene TRBV15 combines with J gene TRBJ1-4; no clear D gene. The CDR3 length is 17 residues. CDR1 LNHNV and CDR2 YYDKDF come from the germline V gene (reference sequence). The V end lost 2 bases, the J end lost 0 bases, and 13 bases lay between the germline ends. CDR3: CATSRLPVFATNEKLFF. CDR3 nucleotide sequence: TGTGCCACCAGCAGATTACCAGTTTTTGCAACTAATGAAAAACTGTTTTTT. Drawing the rest from reference TRBV15 and TRBJ1-4, the complete variable domain is DAMVIQNPRYQVTQFGKPVTLSCSQTLNHNVMYWYQQKSSQAPKLLFHYYDKDFNNEADTPDNFQSRRPNTSFCFLDIRSPGLGDTAMYLCATSRLPVFATNEKLFFGSGTQLSVL.

The chain uses TRBV5-6 and TRBJ2-7; TRBD2 matches 8 bases. After removal of 4 bases from V and 6 bases from J, the junction contained 6 bases not matched to a gene. Germline CDR1 SGHDT, CDR2 YYEEEE. The CDR3 is 13 residues long. CDR3 coding DNA: TGTGCCAGCAGCGATGGACTAGCTGCCGAGCAGTACTTC. Translated, it gives CASSDGLAAEQYF.

This chain uses TRBV9 with TRBJ2-3; a weak D match, TRBD2 (5 bases). This CDR3 spans 15 amino acids. V lost 1 base to trimming and J lost 0 bases, with 9 bases between them. CDR1 and CDR2 (germline): SGDLS, YYNGEE. CDR3 nucleotides: TGTGCCAGCAGCGTATCGACTACTAGCACAGATACGCAGTATTTT. Protein product: CASSVSTTSTDTQYF.